These T cell receptor beta chains were read from a single sample in a study of cytomegalovirus exposure and HLA in healthy donors. Some clones are missing from TCRdb's copy, which holds only in-frame ones; the method was immunoSEQ multiplex PCR. This table holds 85,000 to 100,000 clones, about 76% found once. The source material was PBMCs. All receptors come from a man aged 35 to 55 in good health and CMV-seropositive. Both conserved end residues are part of each CDR3. The D gene is left open where the match is weak. Size is stated for part of the rows, as once, few or many counts, or as a class when the clone is expanded.

>TRBJ1-6|TRBD1|TRBV29-1|-
CSVKQGGISYNSPLHF
TGCAGCGTTAAACAGGGGGGGATCTCCTATAATTCACCCCTCCACTTT
>TRBJ2-3|TRBD1|TRBV29-1|once
CSVEVGQRTDTQYF
TGCAGCGTTGAAGTGGGACAGCGCACAGATACGCAGTATTTT
>TRBJ1-1|TRBD1|TRBV19|once
CASSGTGGGNTEAFF
TGTGCCAGTAGTGGAACAGGGGGGGGGAACACTGAAGCTTTCTTT
>TRBJ2-1|-|TRBV10-3|-
CAISELGPYEQFF
TGTGCCATCAGTGAACTAGGCCCCTATGAGCAGTTCTTC
>TRBJ1-2|-|TRBV6-1|-
CASSEAGRRGYTF
TGTGCCAGCAGTGAGGCGGGGCGCCGAGGCTACACCTTC
>TRBJ1-1|TRBD1|TRBV5-4|-
CASSPGTGEMNTEAFF
TGTGCCAGCAGCCCCGGGACAGGGGAAATGAACACTGAAGCTTTCTTT
>TRBJ2-7|TRBD2|TRBV4-1|-
CASSQLGLREGRYEQYF
TGCGCCAGCAGCCAACTCGGCCTGCGGGAGGGCCGCTACGAGCAGTACTTC
>TRBJ1-2|-|TRBV28|-
CASSLVTAYGYTF
TGTGCCAGCAGTTTGGTGACAGCCTATGGCTACACCTTC
>TRBJ1-4|-|TRBV5-1|-
CASSLPQGSTNEKLFF
TGCGCCAGCAGCTTGCCTCAGGGGTCAACTAATGAAAAACTGTTTTTT
>TRBJ2-1|-|TRBV4-3|-
CASSQDSHGATYNEQFF
TGCGCCAGCAGCCAAGACTCCCACGGAGCCACCTACAATGAGCAGTTCTTC
>TRBJ2-7|TRBD1|TRBV19|few
CASSNPGQGFYEQYF
TGTGCCAGTAGTAACCCGGGACAGGGGTTCTACGAGCAGTACTTC
>TRBJ2-7|-|TRBV7-9|few
CASSFSGVRDGFEQYF
TGTGCCAGCAGCTTCTCTGGGGTCAGGGATGGTTTCGAGCAGTACTTC
>TRBJ2-5|-|TRBV28|few
CASSSKRTREKTQYF
TGTGCCAGCAGTTCCAAGAGAACGAGGGAGAAGACCCAGTACTTC
>TRBJ1-1|TRBD1|TRBV2|-
CASSEQGVVNTEAFF
TGTGCCAGCAGTGAGCAGGGGGTGGTGAACACTGAAGCTTTCTTT
>TRBJ2-1|TRBD2|TRBV5-1|-
CASSPSWTSGGNEQFF
TGCGCCAGCAGCCCATCTTGGACTAGCGGGGGGAATGAGCAGTTCTTC
>TRBJ2-7|TRBD2|TRBV4-1|-
CASSYGLAGIYEQYF
TGCGCCAGCAGCTACGGACTAGCGGGGATCTACGAACAGTACTTC
>TRBJ2-1|-|TRBV27|once
CASSTTGTIHEQFF
TGTGCCAGCAGTACTACTGGGACAATCCATGAGCAGTTCTTC
>TRBJ2-1|-|TRBV28|-
CASSTTYNEQFF
TGTGCCAGCAGTACTACTTACAATGAGCAGTTCTTC
>TRBJ2-3|-|TRBV29-1|few
CSVDGTPSTDTQYF
TGCAGCGTTGACGGGACACCTTCAACAGATACGCAGTATTTT
>TRBJ2-7|TRBD1|TRBV7-9|-
CASSPLAGGGRYEQYF
TGTGCCAGCAGCCCCCTCGCAGGGGGTGGGCGGTACGAGCAGTACTTC
>TRBJ1-1|TRBD1|TRBV5-1|-
CASSYQGTGGIGMNTEAFF
TGCGCCAGCAGCTACCAAGGGACAGGGGGCATCGGGATGAACACTGAAGCTTTCTTT
>TRBJ2-1|-|TRBV5-6|few
CASSLKLYNEQFF
TGTGCCAGCAGCTTGAAACTCTACAATGAGCAGTTCTTC
>TRBJ2-2|-|TRBV11-2|-
CASSSWTANTGELFF
TGTGCCAGCAGCTCCTGGACAGCGAACACCGGGGAGCTGTTTTTT
>TRBJ2-3|TRBD2|TRBV5-4|-
CASSSGTSGGTSTDTQYF
TGTGCCAGCAGCTCCGGGACTAGCGGGGGGACTAGCACAGATACGCAGTATTTT
>TRBJ2-7|TRBD2|TRBV7-2|-
CASSFDGTSGRAEQYF
TGTGCCAGCAGCTTTGACGGCACTAGCGGGAGGGCAGAGCAGTACTTC
>TRBJ1-5|TRBD1|TRBV18|-
CASSRDREQPQHF
TGTGCCAGCTCACGGGACAGGGAGCAGCCCCAGCATTTT
>TRBJ1-6|-|TRBV5-1|-
CASSLAERISNSPLHF
TGCGCCAGCAGCTTGGCCGAGCGGATAAGTAATTCACCCCTCCACTTT
>TRBJ2-1|-|TRBV9|few
CASSVDREDEQFF
TGTGCCAGCAGCGTAGACCGAGAAGATGAGCAGTTCTTC
>TRBJ2-2|TRBD2|TRBV19|-
CASSTGTSGIIGELFF
TGTGCCAGTAGTACAGGGACTAGCGGGATCATCGGGGAGCTGTTTTTT
>TRBJ2-5|TRBD1|TRBV5-4|-
CASSLYGTGGETQYF
TGTGCCAGCAGCTTGTACGGGACAGGGGGAGAGACCCAGTACTTC
>TRBJ1-1|-|TRBV4-1|-
CASSEEPRGNTEAFF
TGCGCCAGCAGCGAAGAGCCCCGGGGGAACACTGAAGCTTTCTTT
>TRBJ1-6|-|TRBV9|-
CASSVDSRDNSPLHF
TGTGCCAGCAGCGTAGATAGCAGGGATAATTCACCCCTCCACTTT
>TRBJ2-3|TRBD2|TRBV27|-
CASSSRLAGGFTDTQYF
TGTGCCAGCAGTTCAAGACTAGCGGGGGGGTTCACAGATACGCAGTATTTT
>TRBJ1-5|TRBD1|TRBV30|once
CAQGQDCQPQHF
TGTGCGCAAGGACAGGATTGTCAGCCCCAGCATTTT
>TRBJ1-6|TRBD1|TRBV9|-
CASSVKGQANSPLHF
TGTGCCAGCAGCGTGAAAGGACAGGCAAATTCACCCCTCCACTTT
>TRBJ1-4|TRBD1|TRBV28|-
CASSHLQGTNEKLFF
TGTGCCAGCAGTCACTTACAGGGGACTAATGAAAAACTGTTTTTT
>TRBJ1-4|-|TRBV5-4|-
CASSRGSSGEKLFF
TGTGCCAGCAGCCGGGGAAGCTCAGGTGAAAAACTGTTTTTT
>TRBJ2-6|-|TRBV6-1|-
CASSEVGRGHSGANVLTF
TGTGCCAGCAGTGAAGTAGGCAGGGGCCACTCTGGGGCCAACGTCCTGACTTTC
>TRBJ2-2|TRBD2|TRBV10-1|-
CASSQRGVNTGELFF
TGCGCCAGCAGCCAGCGGGGGGTCAACACCGGGGAGCTGTTTTTT
>TRBJ1-4|-|TRBV15|-
CATTLTGRVEGEKLFF
TGTGCCACCACGTTGACAGGTCGGGTTGAGGGTGAAAAACTGTTTTTT
>TRBJ2-5|TRBD2|TRBV5-1|once
CASSLVPAGGNQETQYF
TGCGCCAGCAGCTTGGTCCCAGCGGGGGGGAACCAAGAGACCCAGTACTTC
>TRBJ2-3|-|TRBV5-1|-
CASSFAFSTDTQYF
TGCGCCAGCAGCTTCGCGTTTAGCACAGATACGCAGTATTTT
>TRBJ1-5|TRBD1|TRBV6-6|-
CASSPGRTGRNQPQHF
TGTGCCAGCAGTCCCGGTCGGACAGGCCGCAATCAGCCCCAGCATTTT
>TRBJ2-1|TRBD1|TRBV2|-
CASSAWDRLEQFF
TGTGCCAGCAGTGCCTGGGACAGGCTTGAGCAGTTCTTC
>TRBJ1-5|TRBD1|TRBV19|-
CASSITTGGLKPQHF
TGTGCCAGTAGTATCACTACAGGGGGATTGAAGCCCCAGCATTTT
>TRBJ2-2|TRBD2|TRBV13|-
CASSPLGGADGELFF
TGTGCCAGCAGCCCACTCGGGGGGGCGGACGGGGAGCTGTTTTTT
>TRBJ2-2|-|TRBV15|-
CATSGRGSGELFF
TGTGCCACCAGCGGCCGGGGGTCCGGGGAGCTGTTTTTT
>TRBJ1-2|-|TRBV11-2|-
CASSLARDSSYYGYTF
TGTGCCAGCAGCTTAGCCCGAGACAGTTCGTACTATGGCTACACCTTC
>TRBJ2-2|-|TRBV11-3|-
CASSSTRQTGELFF
TGTGCCAGCAGCTCAACTCGACAGACCGGGGAGCTGTTTTTT
>TRBJ2-3|TRBD2|TRBV7-2|few
CASSATSGEADTQYF
TGTGCCAGCAGCGCAACTAGCGGTGAGGCAGATACGCAGTATTTT
>TRBJ2-3|-|TRBV9|-
CASSVGVARTDTQYF
TGTGCCAGCAGCGTAGGGGTAGCGCGCACAGATACGCAGTATTTT
>TRBJ2-1|TRBD1|TRBV5-1|-
CASSSGQGVSNEQFF
TGCGCCAGCAGCTCGGGACAGGGAGTAAGCAATGAGCAGTTCTTC
>TRBJ2-5|TRBD2|TRBV29-1|-
CSVIPGGVRLAGEGETQYF
TGCAGCGTTATTCCTGGGGGGGTTCGTCTAGCGGGAGAGGGTGAGACCCAGTACTTC
>TRBJ1-1|-|TRBV4-1|-
CASSHDGVSSEAFF
TGCGCCAGCAGCCACGACGGAGTATCCTCTGAAGCTTTCTTT
>TRBJ2-7|TRBD2|TRBV7-9|-
CASSPSGSGRRGEQYF
TGTGCCAGCAGCCCATCAGGGAGCGGGAGGAGGGGCGAGCAGTACTTC